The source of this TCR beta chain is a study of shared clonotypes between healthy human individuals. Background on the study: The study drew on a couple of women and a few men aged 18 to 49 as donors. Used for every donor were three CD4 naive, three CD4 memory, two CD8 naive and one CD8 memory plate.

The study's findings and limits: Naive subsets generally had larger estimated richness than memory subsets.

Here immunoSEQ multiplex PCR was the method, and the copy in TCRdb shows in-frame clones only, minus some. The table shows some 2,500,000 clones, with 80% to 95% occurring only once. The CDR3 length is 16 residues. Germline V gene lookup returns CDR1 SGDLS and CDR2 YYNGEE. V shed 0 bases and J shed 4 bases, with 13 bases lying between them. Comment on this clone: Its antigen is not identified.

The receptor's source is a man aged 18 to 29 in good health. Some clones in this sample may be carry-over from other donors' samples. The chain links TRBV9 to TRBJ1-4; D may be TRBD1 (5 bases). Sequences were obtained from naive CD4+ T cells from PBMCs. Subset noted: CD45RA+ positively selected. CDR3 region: CASSVDPGRVNEKLFF. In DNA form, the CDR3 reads TGTGCCAGCAGCGTAGATCCCGGCAGGGTTAATGAAAAACTGTTTTTT.